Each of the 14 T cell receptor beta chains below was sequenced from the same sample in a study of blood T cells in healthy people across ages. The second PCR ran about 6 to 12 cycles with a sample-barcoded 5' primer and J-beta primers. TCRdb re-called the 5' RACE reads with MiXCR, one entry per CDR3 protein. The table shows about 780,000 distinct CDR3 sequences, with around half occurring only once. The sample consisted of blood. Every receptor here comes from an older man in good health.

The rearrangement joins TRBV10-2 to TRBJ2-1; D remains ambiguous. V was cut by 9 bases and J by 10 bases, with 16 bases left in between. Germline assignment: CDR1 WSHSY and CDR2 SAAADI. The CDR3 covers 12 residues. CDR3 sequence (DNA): TGCGCCAGTCTAGGTCCCCCGGGCGAGCAGTTCTTC. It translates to CASLGPPGEQFF.

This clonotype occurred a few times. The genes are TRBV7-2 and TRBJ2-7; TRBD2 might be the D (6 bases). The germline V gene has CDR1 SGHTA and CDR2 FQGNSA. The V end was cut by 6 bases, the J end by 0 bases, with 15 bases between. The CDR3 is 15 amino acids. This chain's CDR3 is CASRPAGLSSYEQYF. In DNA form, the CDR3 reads TGTGCCAGCAGACCCGCGGGGCTGAGCTCCTACGAGCAGTACTTC.

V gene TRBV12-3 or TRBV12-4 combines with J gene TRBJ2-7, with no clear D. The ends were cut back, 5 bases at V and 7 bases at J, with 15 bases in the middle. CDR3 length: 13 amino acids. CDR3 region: CASSQYGFDEQYF. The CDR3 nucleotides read TGTGCCAGCAGTCAGTACGGGTTCGATGAGCAGTACTTC.

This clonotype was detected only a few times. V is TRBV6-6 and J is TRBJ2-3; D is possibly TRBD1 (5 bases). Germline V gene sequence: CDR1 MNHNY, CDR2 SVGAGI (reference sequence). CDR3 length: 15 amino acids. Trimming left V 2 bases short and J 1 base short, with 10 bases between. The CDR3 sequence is CASSYPTEGTDTQYF. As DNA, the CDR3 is TGTGCCAGCAGTTACCCGACAGAGGGCACAGATACGCAGTATTTT.

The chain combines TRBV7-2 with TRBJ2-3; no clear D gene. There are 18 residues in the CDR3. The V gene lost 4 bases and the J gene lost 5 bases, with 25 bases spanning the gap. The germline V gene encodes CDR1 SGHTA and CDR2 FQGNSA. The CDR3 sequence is CASSSERRSKTTQDTQYF. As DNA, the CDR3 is TGTGCCAGCAGCTCCGAACGCCGTAGCAAAACCACTCAAGATACGCAGTATTTT.

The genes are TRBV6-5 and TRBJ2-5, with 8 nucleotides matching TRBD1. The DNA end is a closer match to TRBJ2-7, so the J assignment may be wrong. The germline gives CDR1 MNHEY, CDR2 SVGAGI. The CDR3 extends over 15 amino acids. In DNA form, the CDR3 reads TGTGCCAGCAGTTATTCCGGACAGGGTCTTAACGAGCAGTACTTC. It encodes CASSYSGQGLNEQYF.

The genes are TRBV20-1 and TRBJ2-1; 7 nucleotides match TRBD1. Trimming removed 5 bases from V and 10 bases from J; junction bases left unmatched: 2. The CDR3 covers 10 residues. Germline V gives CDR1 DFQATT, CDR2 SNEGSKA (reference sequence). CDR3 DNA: TGCAGTGCTTGGGACAGCGAGCAGTTCTTC. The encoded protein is CSAWDSEQFF.

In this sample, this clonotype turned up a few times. CDR3 sequence (DNA): TGCGCCAGCAGCTCCGGACTCGAGAGGTTCTGGGATACGCAGTATTTT. Its translation: CASSSGLERFWDTQYF. The genes are TRBV5-1 and TRBJ2-3; the D gene is possibly TRBD2 (5 bases). This CDR3 is 16 amino acids long. The ends were cut back, 3 bases at V and 6 bases at J, with 20 bases in the middle. Germline CDR1 and CDR2: SGHRS and YFSETQ.

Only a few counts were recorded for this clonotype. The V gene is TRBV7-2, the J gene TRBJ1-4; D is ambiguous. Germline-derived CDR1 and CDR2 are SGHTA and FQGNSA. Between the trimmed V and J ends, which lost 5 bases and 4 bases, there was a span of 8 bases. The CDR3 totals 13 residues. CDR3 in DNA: TGTGCCAGCAGCCCAGATGGTAATGAAAAACTGTTTTTT. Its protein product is CASSPDGNEKLFF.

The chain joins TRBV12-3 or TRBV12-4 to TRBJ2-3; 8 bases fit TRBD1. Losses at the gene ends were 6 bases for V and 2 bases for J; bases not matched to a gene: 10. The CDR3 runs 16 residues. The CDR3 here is CASSNERTGYTDTQYF. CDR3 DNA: TGTGCCAGCAGCAATGAAAGGACAGGGTACACAGATACGCAGTATTTT.

CDR3 in DNA: TGTGCCAGCAGCTTAGCGGCGGAGGGCGGACAGCCCCAGCATTTT. It codes for CASSLAAEGGQPQHF. The chain recombines TRBV7-2 with TRBJ1-5; D is unresolved. V was trimmed by 0 bases and J by 7 bases, leaving 13 bases between them. Germline values: CDR1 SGHTA, CDR2 FQGNSA. The CDR3 spans 15 residues.

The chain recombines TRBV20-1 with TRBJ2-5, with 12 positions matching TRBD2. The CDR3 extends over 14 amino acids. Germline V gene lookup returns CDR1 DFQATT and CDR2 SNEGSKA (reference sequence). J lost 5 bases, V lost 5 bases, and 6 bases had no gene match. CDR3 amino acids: CSAGRGLAGETQYF. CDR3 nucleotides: TGCAGTGCTGGACGAGGACTAGCGGGGGAGACCCAGTACTTC.

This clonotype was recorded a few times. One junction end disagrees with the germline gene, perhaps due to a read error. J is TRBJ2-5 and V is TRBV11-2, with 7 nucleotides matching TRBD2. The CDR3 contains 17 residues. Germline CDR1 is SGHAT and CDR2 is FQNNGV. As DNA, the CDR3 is TGTGCCGGCAGCCCAACTTCAGGGAGGGGTTTTGGTGAGACCCAGTACTTC. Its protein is CAGSPTSGRGFGETQYF.

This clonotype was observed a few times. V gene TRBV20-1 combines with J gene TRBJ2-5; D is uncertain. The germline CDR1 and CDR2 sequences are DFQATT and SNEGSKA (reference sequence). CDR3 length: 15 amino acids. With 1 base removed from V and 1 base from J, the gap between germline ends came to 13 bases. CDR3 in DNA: TGCAGTGCTAGAGTATCGGTGCAGTTCCAAGAGACCCAGTACTTC. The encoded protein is CSARVSVQFQETQYF.